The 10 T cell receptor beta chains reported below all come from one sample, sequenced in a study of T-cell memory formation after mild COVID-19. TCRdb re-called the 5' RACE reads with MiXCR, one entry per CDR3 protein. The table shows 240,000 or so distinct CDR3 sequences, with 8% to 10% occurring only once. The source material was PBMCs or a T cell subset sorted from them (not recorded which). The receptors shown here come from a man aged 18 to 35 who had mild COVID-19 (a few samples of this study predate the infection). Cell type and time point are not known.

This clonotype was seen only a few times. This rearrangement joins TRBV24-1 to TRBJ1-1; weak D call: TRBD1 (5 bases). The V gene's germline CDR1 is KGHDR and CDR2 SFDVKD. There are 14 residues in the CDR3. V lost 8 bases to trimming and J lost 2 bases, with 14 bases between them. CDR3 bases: TGTGCCACCACTGCTGGCGACAGAAACACTGAAGCTTTCTTT. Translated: CATTAGDRNTEAFF.

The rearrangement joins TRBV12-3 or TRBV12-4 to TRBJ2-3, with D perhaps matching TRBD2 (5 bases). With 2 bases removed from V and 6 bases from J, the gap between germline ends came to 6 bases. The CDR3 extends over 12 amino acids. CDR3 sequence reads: CASSLWEDTQYF. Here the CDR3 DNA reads TGTGCCAGCAGTTTATGGGAGGATACGCAGTATTTT.

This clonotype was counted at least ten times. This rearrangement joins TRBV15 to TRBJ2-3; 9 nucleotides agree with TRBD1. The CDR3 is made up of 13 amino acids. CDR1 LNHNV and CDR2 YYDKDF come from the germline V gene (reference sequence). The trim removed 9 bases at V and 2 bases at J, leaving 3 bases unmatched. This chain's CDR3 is CATTGGVTDTQYF. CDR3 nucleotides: TGTGCCACAACAGGGGGCGTCACAGATACGCAGTATTTT.

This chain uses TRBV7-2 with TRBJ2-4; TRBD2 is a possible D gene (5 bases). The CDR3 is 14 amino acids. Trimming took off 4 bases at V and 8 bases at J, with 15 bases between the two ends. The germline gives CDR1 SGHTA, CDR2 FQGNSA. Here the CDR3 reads CASSSNQRGHIQYF. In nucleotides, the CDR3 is TGTGCCAGCAGCTCTAATCAAAGAGGGCACATTCAGTACTTC. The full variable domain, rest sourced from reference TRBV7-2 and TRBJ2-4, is GAGVSQSPSNKVTEKGKDVELRCDPISGHTALYWYRQSLGQGLEFLIYFQGNSAPDKSGLPSDRFSAERTGGSVSTLTIQRTQQEDSAVYLCASSSNQRGHIQYFGAGTRLSVL.

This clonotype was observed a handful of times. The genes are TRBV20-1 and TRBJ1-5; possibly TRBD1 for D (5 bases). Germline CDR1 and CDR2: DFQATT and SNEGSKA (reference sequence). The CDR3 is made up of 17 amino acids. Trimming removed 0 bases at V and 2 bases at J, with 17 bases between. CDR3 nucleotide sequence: TGCAGTGCTAGAGATGGCAGGGTCAATAGACGCAATCAGCCCCAGCATTTT. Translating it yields CSARDGRVNRRNQPQHF.

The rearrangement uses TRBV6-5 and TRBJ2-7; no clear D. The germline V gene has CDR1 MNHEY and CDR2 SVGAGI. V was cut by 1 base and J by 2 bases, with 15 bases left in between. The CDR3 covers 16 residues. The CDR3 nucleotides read TGTGCCAGCAGTTACTTACCGGACCAGGTCCCCTACGAGCAGTACTTC. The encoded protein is CASSYLPDQVPYEQYF.

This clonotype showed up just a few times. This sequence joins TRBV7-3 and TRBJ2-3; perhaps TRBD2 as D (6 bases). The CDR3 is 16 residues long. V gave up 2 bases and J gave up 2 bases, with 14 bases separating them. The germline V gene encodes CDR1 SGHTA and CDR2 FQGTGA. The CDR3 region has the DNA TGTGCCAGCAGCTTAGACGGCGGGGCCCCCACAGATACGCAGTATTTT. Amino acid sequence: CASSLDGGAPTDTQYF.

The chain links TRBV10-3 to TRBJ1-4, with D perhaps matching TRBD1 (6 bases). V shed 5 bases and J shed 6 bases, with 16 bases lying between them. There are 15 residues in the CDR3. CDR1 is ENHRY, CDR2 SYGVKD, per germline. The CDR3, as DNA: TGTGCCATCAGTAACGCAAAGGGGGTTCATGAAAAACTGTTTTTT. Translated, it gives CAISNAKGVHEKLFF.

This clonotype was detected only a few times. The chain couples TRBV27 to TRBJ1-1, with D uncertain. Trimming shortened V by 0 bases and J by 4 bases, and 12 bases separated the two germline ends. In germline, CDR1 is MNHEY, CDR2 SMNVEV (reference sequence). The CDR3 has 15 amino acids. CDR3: CASSLSSGIGTEAFF. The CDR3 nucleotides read TGTGCCAGCAGTTTATCTTCGGGGATTGGCACTGAAGCTTTCTTT.

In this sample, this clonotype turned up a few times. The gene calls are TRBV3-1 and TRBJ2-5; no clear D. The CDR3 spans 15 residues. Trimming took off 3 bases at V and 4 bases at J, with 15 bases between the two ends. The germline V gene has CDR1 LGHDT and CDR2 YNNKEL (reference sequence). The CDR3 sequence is CASSHDLTVGETQYF. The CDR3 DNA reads TGTGCCAGCAGCCATGACCTCACGGTAGGAGAGACCCAGTACTTC.